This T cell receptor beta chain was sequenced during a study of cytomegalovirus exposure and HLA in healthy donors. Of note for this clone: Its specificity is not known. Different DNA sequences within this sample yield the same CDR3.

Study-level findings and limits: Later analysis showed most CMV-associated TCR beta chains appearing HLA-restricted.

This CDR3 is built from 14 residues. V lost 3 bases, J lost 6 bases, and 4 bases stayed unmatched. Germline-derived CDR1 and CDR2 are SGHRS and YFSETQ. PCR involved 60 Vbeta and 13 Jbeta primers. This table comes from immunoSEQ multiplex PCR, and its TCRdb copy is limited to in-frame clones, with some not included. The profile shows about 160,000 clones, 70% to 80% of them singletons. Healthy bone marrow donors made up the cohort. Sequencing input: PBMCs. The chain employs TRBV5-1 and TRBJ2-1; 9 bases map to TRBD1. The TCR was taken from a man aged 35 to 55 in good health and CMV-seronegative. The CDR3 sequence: CASSSLTGGNEQFF. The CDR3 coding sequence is TGCGCCAGCAGCTCGCTGACAGGGGGCAATGAGCAGTTCTTC.